This TCR beta chain was obtained from a study of blood T cell repertoires in COVID-19 (TCRdb year 2020). In terms of the full investigation: Collaborator samples came from the United States, Italy and Spain and covered acute and convalescent phases of COVID-19. The prospective study material was composed of cDNA or gDNA derived from T cells, B-cell-depleted T cells, or PBMCs. The dataset comprised deeply sampled blood TCRbeta repertoires from subjects exposed to, actively infected with, or recovered from COVID-19. The repertoires were released in a freely available public database intended as a resource for research on the immune response to SARS-CoV-2. Samples came from the ongoing ImmuneRACE study (first 160 participants) plus 1,254 subjects from 6 global collaborators. The sample metadata nearly always contained a de-identified subject ID, COVID-19 status, age in years and sex. Where available, HLA class I and class II types were obtained from metadata supplied by the sample provider rather than from assay-based typing.

As concerns this clone: There is no known antigen for this receptor. Base qualities are not at hand, and no much larger clone is one base apart.

The immunoSEQ Assay, a bias-controlled multiplex PCR, was used to amplify TCRbeta CDR3 regions from genomic DNA. Turning to the authors' computational methods: The number of nucleated cells in each sample was estimated from the amplification of reference gene primers within the assay. To quantify the absolute abundance of each unique TCRbeta CDR3 rearrangement, sequence reads were collapsed and filtered. For each sample, productive Simpson clonality was calculated as the square root of Simpson's diversity index across productive rearrangements. The table was pulled from immuneACCESS by TCRdb, which kept in-frame rearrangements only. Such tables lose some clones; where checked, under half of the loss comes from unresolved V genes, and the rest has no known cause. D and trimming were read from the DNA, whereas the V and J calls and clone size are those reported in that table. This sample lists 220,000 or so clones; about 86% were detected once. About 2.3% of the sample is held by the ten biggest clonotypes.

The germline V gene sets CDR1 to SGDLS and CDR2 to YYNGEE. The CDR3 covers 14 residues, taking in both the cysteine and the phenylalanine. Only the CDR3 DNA is retained, 42 bases long and in frame from the first base. V is cut back by 3 bases and J by 4 bases, with 6 bases in the junction unmatched. Each collaborating institution followed its own protocols to collect whole blood in K2EDTA tubes. For TCRbeta analysis, collaborators shipped samples as frozen whole blood, isolated PBMCs, or DNA extracted from either of those sample types. On the study overall, not on this receptor specifically: The amount of clinical and demographic metadata varied by source and participant and was provided uncurated.

Input material: peripheral blood. This chain joins TRBV9 to TRBJ1-2, with TRBD1 identical over 7 junction bases. The sequence was obtained from a woman aged 60-75 years with acute or convalescent COVID-19. The encoded CDR3 is CASSAAGTAYGYTF. The DNA sequence is TGTGCCAGCAGCGCCGCCGGGACAGCCTATGGCTACACCTTC.